This TCR beta chain was sequenced for a study of T cell therapy after organ transplantation. Study summary: Therapy products were autologous CMV-specific T cells, peptide-expanded for about two weeks. Patients received up to 6 T cell doses every 2 weeks. Study-wide findings and caveats: Nonresponders had marked pretherapy clonal expansions and little post-therapy change.

The method was immunoSEQ multiplex PCR; TCRdb's version includes in-frame clones alone and lacks a portion of them. The sample shows 45,000 to 60,000 clones, about 94% of them seen only once. The length of the CDR3 is 15 residues. Germline V gene data show CDR1 as SGHAT and CDR2 as FQNNGV. V dropped 5 bases and J dropped 4 bases, with 17 bases sitting between them. A remark on this clone: Its specificity is not known.

The receptor was derived from a human patient who had received a solid organ transplant and had CMV disease. This chain uses TRBV11-2 with TRBJ1-2, with D perhaps TRBD1 (5 bases). Sequencing was performed on CD8+ T cells from blood, taken before autologous CMV-specific T cell therapy. CDR3 DNA sequence: TGTGCCAGCAGCACCGCTGAGGGACGGCCCTATGGCTACACCTTC. Translation: CASSTAEGRPYGYTF. Full variable domain (rest looked up from reference TRBV11-2 and TRBJ1-2): EAGVAQSPRYKIIEKRQSVAFWCNPISGHATLYWYQQILGQGPKLLIQFQNNGVVDDSQLPKDRFSAERLKGVDSTLKIQPAKLEDSAVYLCASSTAEGRPYGYTFGSGTRLTVV.